Here is one TCR beta chain with its context. The antigen is not known. The data were obtained in a study of regulatory T cells in long-lasting Graves disease. Study-wide results and limits: Favored usage of TRBV28, TRBJ1-2 and TRBJ2-5 was recorded in persistent disease.

HTBI primers from iRepertoire and Arm-PCR of CDR3 regions yielded the TCR beta libraries. Via MiXCR, TCRdb re-called the multiplex PCR reads, giving one row per CDR3 protein. The sample lists roughly 560,000 distinct CDR3 sequences; about 12% were seen once. Time point defined: newly diagnosed GD, antithyroid drugs for less than 3 months. Preparation of the TCR library used RNA extracted from PBMCs. Clinicians diagnosed Graves' disease using American Thyroid Association guidelines. The CDR3 has 15 residues. The germline V gene has CDR1 MNHEY and CDR2 SVGAGI. The J segment lost 4 bases and the V segment lost 2 bases, leaving 3 bases of the junction unmatched. The sample also formed part of further work on T cells in Graves' hyperthyroidism and ophthalmopathy. From that report: Hyperthyroidism patients were newly diagnosed, had disease duration under 2 months, and were aged 18 to 65 years. The HTBI primer set was used in a first-round RT-PCR of the TCR CDR3.

Sequencing used peripheral blood mononuclear cells (PBMCs), obtained at new diagnosis, from a patient treated with antithyroid drugs. V usage is TRBV6-5 and J usage is TRBJ1-1; 11 bases align to TRBD1. This sequence originates from a young woman with Graves disease. The CDR3 bases are TGTGCCAGCAGTTACCCGGGGACAGGGGGCACTGAAGCTTTCTTT. Translating it yields CASSYPGTGGTEAFF.